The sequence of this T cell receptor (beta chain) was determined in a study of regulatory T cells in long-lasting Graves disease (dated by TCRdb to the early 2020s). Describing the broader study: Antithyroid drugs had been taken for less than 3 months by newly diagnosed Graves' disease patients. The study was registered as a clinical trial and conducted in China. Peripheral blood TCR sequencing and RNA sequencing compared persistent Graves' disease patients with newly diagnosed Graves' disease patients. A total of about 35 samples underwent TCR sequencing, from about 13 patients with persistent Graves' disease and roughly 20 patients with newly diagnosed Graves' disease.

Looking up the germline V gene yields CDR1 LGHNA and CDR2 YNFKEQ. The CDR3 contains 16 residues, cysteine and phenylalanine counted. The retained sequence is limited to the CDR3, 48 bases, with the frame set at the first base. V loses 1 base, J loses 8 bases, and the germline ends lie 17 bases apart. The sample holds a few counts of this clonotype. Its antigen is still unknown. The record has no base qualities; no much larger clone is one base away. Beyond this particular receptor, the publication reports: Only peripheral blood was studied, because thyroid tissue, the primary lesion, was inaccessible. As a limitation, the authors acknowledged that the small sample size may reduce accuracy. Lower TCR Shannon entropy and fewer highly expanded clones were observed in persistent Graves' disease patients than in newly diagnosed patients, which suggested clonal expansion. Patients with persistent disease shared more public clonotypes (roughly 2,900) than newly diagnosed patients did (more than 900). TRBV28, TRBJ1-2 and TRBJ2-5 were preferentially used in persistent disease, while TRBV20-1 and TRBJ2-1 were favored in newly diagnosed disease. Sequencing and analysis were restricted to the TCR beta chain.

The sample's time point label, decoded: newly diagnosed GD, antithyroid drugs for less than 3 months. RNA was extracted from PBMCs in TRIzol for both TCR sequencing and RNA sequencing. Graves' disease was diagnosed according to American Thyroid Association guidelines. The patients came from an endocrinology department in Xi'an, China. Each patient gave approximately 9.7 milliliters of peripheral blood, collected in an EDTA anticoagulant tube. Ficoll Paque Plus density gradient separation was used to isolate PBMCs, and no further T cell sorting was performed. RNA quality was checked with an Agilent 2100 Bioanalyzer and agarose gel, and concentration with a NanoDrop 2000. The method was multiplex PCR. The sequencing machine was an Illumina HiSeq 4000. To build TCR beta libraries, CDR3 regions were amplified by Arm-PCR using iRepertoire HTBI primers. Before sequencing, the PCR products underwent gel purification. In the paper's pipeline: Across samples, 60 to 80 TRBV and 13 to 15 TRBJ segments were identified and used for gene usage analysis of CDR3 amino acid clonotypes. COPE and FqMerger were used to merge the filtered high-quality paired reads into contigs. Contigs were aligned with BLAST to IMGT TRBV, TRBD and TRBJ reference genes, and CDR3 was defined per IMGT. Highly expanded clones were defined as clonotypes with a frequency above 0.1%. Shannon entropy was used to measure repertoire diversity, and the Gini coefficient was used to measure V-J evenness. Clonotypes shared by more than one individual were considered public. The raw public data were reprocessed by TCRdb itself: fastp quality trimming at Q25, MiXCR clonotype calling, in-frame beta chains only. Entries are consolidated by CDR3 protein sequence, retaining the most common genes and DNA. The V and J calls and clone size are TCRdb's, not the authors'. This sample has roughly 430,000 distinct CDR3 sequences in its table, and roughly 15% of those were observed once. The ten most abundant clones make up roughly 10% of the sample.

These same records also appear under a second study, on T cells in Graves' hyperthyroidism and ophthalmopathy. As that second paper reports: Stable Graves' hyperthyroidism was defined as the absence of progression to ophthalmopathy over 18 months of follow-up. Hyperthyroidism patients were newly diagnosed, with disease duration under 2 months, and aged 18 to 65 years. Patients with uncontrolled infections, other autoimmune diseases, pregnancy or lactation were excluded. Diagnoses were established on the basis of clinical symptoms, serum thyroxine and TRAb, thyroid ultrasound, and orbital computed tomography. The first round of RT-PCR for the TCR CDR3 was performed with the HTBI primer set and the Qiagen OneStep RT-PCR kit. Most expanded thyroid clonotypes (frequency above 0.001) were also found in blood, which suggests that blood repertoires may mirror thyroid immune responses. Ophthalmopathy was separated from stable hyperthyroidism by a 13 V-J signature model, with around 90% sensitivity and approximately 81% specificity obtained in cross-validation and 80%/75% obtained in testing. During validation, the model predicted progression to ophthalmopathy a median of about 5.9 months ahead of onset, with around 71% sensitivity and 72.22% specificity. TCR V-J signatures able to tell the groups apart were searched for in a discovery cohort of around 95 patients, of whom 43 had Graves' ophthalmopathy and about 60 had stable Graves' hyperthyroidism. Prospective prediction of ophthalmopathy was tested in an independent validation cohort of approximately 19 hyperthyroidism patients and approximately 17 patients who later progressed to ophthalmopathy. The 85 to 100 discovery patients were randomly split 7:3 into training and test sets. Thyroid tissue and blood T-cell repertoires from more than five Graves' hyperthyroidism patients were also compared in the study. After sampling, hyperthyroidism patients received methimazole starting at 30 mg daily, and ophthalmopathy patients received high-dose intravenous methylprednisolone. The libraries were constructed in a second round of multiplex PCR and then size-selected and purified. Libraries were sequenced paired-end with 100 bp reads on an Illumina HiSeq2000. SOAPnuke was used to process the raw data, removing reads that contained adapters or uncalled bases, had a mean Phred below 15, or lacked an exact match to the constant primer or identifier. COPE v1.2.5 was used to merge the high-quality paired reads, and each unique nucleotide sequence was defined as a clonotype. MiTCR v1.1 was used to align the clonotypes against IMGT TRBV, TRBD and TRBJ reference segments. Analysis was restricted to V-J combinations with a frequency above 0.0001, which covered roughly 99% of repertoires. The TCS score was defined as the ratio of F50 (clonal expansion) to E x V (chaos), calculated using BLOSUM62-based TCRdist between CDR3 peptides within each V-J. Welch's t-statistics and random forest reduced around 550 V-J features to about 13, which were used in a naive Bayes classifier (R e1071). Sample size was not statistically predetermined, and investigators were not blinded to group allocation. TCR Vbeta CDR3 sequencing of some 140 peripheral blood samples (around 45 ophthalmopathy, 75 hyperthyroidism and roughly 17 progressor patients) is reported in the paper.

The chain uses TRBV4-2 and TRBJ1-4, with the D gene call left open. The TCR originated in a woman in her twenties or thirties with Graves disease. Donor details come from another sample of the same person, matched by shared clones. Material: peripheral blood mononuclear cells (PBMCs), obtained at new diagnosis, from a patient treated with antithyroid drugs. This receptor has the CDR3 CASSQATGTAGEKLFF. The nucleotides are TGTGCCAGCAGCCAAGCTACGGGAACAGCCGGCGAAAAACTGTTTTTT.